This T cell receptor (beta chain) was retrieved from a study of CD8 T cells in ankylosing spondylitis. Study-wide points: Some of the motif variants had earlier been found in reactive arthritis patients' fluid and blood. A CD8+ phenotype characterized the disease-linked clones, which were relatively rare in peripheral blood. Reported data indicate significant enrichment of disease-linked clones within matched ankylosing spondylitis synovial fluid. Roughly eight highly homologous variants made up a TCR beta motif that seemed to typify ankylosing spondylitis blood.

About this clonotype: Its antigen is not known.

The TCR beta libraries were generated through quantitative 5'-RACE incorporating molecular barcodes. TCRdb re-called the 5' RACE reads through MiXCR, storing one row per CDR3 protein. The sample yields about 480,000 distinct CDR3 sequences, 17% seen once. Trimming stripped 1 base from V and 6 bases from J, with 7 bases between. Looked up from germline, CDR1 is LGHDT and CDR2 is YNNKEL (reference sequence). The CDR3 spans 13 residues. Sequenced sample: blood, either unsorted or a sorted T cell fraction (not recorded which). The sequence derives from a male donor with ankylosing spondylitis. The chain carries TRBV3-1 and TRBJ2-1; D is uncertain. DNA for the CDR3: TGTGCCAGCAGCCAAGGTTGGGTCAATGAGCAGTTCTTC. As protein: CASSQGWVNEQFF.